This entry concerns a single T cell receptor beta chain. Unmatched junction bases numbered 6, after V lost 4 bases and J lost 9 bases. This CDR3 has 14 residues. Germline CDR1 and CDR2: SGHTA and FQGTGA. These data originate in a study of blood T cell repertoires in COVID-19. Study as a whole: Whether acute or convalescent, the COVID-19 samples came from the United States, Italy and Spain. Sources were T cells, B-cell-depleted T cells, or PBMCs; the material itself was cDNA or gDNA.

TCRdb's copy holds only in-frame clones and misses some; the assay was immunoSEQ multiplex PCR. The repertoire holds 60,000 to 85,000 clones, with approximately 74% as singletons. The chain recombines TRBV7-3 with TRBJ2-1; 10 bases are a match to TRBD2. This clonotype was obtained from a human donor with acute or convalescent COVID-19. The donor label of this sample is uncertain. The sequenced sample consisted of peripheral blood. The CDR3, as DNA: TGTGCCAGCAGCTCAGGACTAGCGGCAGCTGAGCAGTTCTTC. It translates to CASSSGLAAAEQFF.